This T cell receptor (beta chain) was captured in a study of T-cell reconstitution after alpha-beta-depleted transplantation in children. Unique molecular identifiers tagged the TCRbeta library. TCRdb itself ran the PCR reads through MiXCR, one entry per CDR3 protein. In the table there are roughly 89,000 distinct CDR3 sequences, roughly an eighth of which are singletons. This CDR3 is built from 16 residues. V lost 0 bases, J lost 2 bases, and 4 bases stayed unmatched. Germline assignment: CDR1 SGHRS and CDR2 YFSETQ. This clonotype was seen ten or more times. The rearrangement uses TRBV5-1 and TRBJ1-3; TRBD1 matches at 8 bases. The origin of this receptor is a human donor who donated a stem cell graft to a child with inherited bone marrow failure. Source: PBMCs from the stem cell graft donor, taken from the stem cell graft. CDR3 nucleotides: TGCGCCAGCAGCTTGGCCCGACAGGGGACTGGAAACACCATATATTTT. Residues: CASSLARQGTGNTIYF.